The next 16 T cell receptor beta chains were all read from a single sample in a study of T cell responses to AZD1222 COVID-19 vaccine (dated by TCRdb to about 2021). The library was built by means of the immunoSEQ multiplex PCR assay. TCRdb limited this immuneACCESS table to in-frame rearrangements with V and J called. A share of clones is missing; checked studies link under half to unresolved V genes, and the rest is unexplained. This sample has roughly 150,000 clones in its table, and 75% to 95% of those were observed once. Of the sample, less than 2% is held by the ten largest clones. Per the publication, the time point label means: baseline before first vaccination. The sequences come from peripheral blood, collected on day 0 of AZD1222 vaccination. The receptors shown here come from an adult in good health.

This chain uses TRBV2 with TRBJ2-2; 7 positions agree with TRBD1. Unmatched junction bases numbered 7, after V lost 8 bases and J lost 7 bases. The CDR3 sequence is 13 residues long. The V gene's germline CDR1 is SNHLY and CDR2 FYNNEI. The CDR3 here is CASQQGKVGELFF. The CDR3 DNA sequence: TGTGCCAGCCAACAGGGGAAGGTCGGGGAGCTGTTTTTT. Full variable domain (rest looked up from reference TRBV2 and TRBJ2-2): EPEVTQTPSHQVTQMGQEVILRCVPISNHLYFYWYRQILGQKVEFLVSFYNNEISEKSEIFDDQFSVERPDGSNFTLKIRSTKLEDSAMYFCASQQGKVGELFFGEGSRLTVL.

This rearrangement joins TRBV27 to TRBJ2-7; D is unresolved. Germline values: CDR1 MNHEY, CDR2 SMNVEV (reference sequence). The ends were cut back, 0 bases at V and 0 bases at J, with 9 bases in the middle. The CDR3 is made up of 15 amino acids. The CDR3 sequence: CASSLSGFSSYEQYF. The CDR3 DNA is TGTGCCAGCAGTTTATCAGGGTTTAGCTCCTACGAGCAGTACTTC.

This clone came up once. V is TRBV19 and J is TRBJ1-6, with D uncertain. CDR3 length: 16 amino acids. V gave up 6 bases and J gave up 6 bases, with 18 bases separating them. Germline V gives CDR1 LNHDA, CDR2 SQIVND (reference sequence). The CDR3 spells CASRDREALVNSPLHF. For the CDR3, the DNA is TGTGCCAGTAGAGATAGGGAGGCCCTGGTTAATTCACCCCTCCACTTT. Using reference TRBV19 and TRBJ1-6 for the parts outside the CDR3, the full variable domain is DGGITQSPKYLFRKEGQNVTLSCEQNLNHDAMYWYRQDPGQGLRLIYYSQIVNDFQKGDIAEGYSVSREKKESFPLTVTSAQKNPTAFYLCASRDREALVNSPLHFGNGTRLTVT.

This clone has just a few counts. This chain uses TRBV10-3 with TRBJ2-2, with 8 bases aligning to TRBD2. CDR3 size: 14 residues. Trimming took 6 bases from V and 6 from J; bases not matched to a gene: 6. The germline CDR1 and CDR2 sequences are ENHRY and SYGVKD. The CDR3 sequence: CAISQLAEAGELFF. CDR3 coding DNA: TGTGCCATCAGCCAACTAGCGGAGGCCGGGGAGCTGTTTTTT.

This chain uses TRBV28 with TRBJ1-5, with a tentative D call TRBD1 (5 bases). From germline, CDR1 is MDHEN and CDR2 SYDVKM. CDR3 length: 17 residues. Trimming removed 5 bases from V and 0 bases from J, with 17 bases in between. The CDR3 DNA reads TGTGCCAGCAGTCCGCCGGGACGGTACTATAGCAATCAGCCCCAGCATTTT. It is translated as CASSPPGRYYSNQPQHF.

This clone turned up a few times. The same CDR3 can be traced to other DNA sequences in this sample. The chain employs TRBV10-3 and TRBJ1-1; no clear D gene. V was trimmed by 2 bases and J by 4 bases, leaving 5 bases between them. The CDR3 loop spans 12 amino acids. Germline V gene lookup returns CDR1 ENHRY and CDR2 SYGVKD. In DNA, the CDR3 is TGTGCCATCAGTGAGAGGTCCACTGAAGCTTTCTTT. Amino acid sequence: CAISERSTEAFF.

The rearrangement links TRBV7-3 to TRBJ2-7; 14 bases map to TRBD2. The germline gives CDR1 SGHTA, CDR2 FQGTGA. V lost 0 bases and J lost 3; bases outside the gene matches: 19. The CDR3 consists of 22 residues. CDR3 nucleotide sequence: TGTGCCAGCAGCTTAACAGGGGACCTCGACAGGGGACTAGCGGGAGCGGTCTACGAGCAGTACTTC. This sequence encodes CASSLTGDLDRGLAGAVYEQYF. Full variable domain (missing parts from reference TRBV7-3 and TRBJ2-7): GAGVSQTPSNKVTEKGKYVELRCDPISGHTALYWYRQSLGQGPEFLIYFQGTGAADDSGLPNDRFFAVRPEGSVSTLKIQRTERGDSAVYLCASSLTGDLDRGLAGAVYEQYFGPGTRLTVT.

This clone was seen a single time. The V call is TRBV2, the J call TRBJ2-7, with TRBD1 matching over 7 bases. Germline V gene data show CDR1 as SNHLY and CDR2 as FYNNEI. The CDR3 contains 13 residues. V gave up 10 bases and J gave up 0 bases; unmatched junction bases: 6. The CDR3: CAIQTGSSYEQYF. CDR3 nucleotide sequence: TGTGCCATCCAGACAGGGAGCTCCTACGAGCAGTACTTC.

This chain links TRBV2 with TRBJ1-2; 9 nucleotides match TRBD1. Germline V gene sequence: CDR1 SNHLY, CDR2 FYNNEI. This CDR3 is 15 amino acids long. V gave up 6 bases and J gave up 3 bases; unmatched junction bases: 8. CDR3 loop: CASSPDRGYDYGYTF. The CDR3 DNA follows: TGTGCCAGCAGCCCCGACAGGGGGTACGACTATGGCTACACCTTC.

The chain links TRBV19 to TRBJ2-1, with 12 bases fitting TRBD2. CDR1 is LNHDA, CDR2 SQIVND, per germline (reference sequence). The length of the CDR3 is 16 residues. The V segment lost 5 bases and the J segment 3 bases; nucleotides outside the gene matches: 5. In DNA form, the CDR3 reads TGTGCCAGTAGTGCCACTAGCGGGAGGTTCTACAATGAGCAGTTCTTC. It translates to CASSATSGRFYNEQFF.

This clone came up a few times. CDR3 DNA sequence: TGTGCCAGCAGCTACGGCTCCTATAATTCACCCCTCCACTTT. Protein: CASSYGSYNSPLHF. The chain is built from TRBV7-3 and TRBJ1-6; no firm D call. V was pared by 4 bases and J by 0 bases, with 4 bases between. The germline gives CDR1 SGHTA, CDR2 FQGTGA. The CDR3 sequence is 14 residues long.

The chain is built from TRBV6-1 and TRBJ2-7; the D is unclear. Germline values: CDR1 MNHNS, CDR2 SASEGT. CDR3 length: 13 amino acids. Trimming took off 0 bases at V and 6 bases at J, with 9 bases between the two ends. For the CDR3, the DNA is TGTGCCAGCAGTGAAGCCAGCGAACGCGAGCAGTACTTC. It specifies CASSEASEREQYF.

This chain connects TRBV14 to TRBJ2-3; D is unresolved. CDR3 length: 15 amino acids. Germline lookup yields CDR1 SGHDN and CDR2 FVKESK. Trimming left V 0 bases short and J 2 bases short, with 9 bases between. The CDR3 DNA reads as TGTGCCAGCAGCCAAGAACGACGCCACACAGATACGCAGTATTTT. Protein product: CASSQERRHTDTQYF.

The genes are TRBV24-1 and TRBJ1-5; possible D gene TRBD1, 5 bases. The CDR3 totals 16 residues. The V end lost 6 bases, the J end lost 1 base, and 15 bases lay between the germline ends. The germline CDR1 and CDR2 sequences are KGHDR and SFDVKD. The CDR3 DNA follows: TGTGCCACCAGTCCAAGGGGTGGAGGGAGCAATCAGCCCCAGCATTTT. This codes for CATSPRGGGSNQPQHF.

The rearrangement joins TRBV28 to TRBJ1-1, with D unresolved. The length of the CDR3 is 12 residues. CDR1 is MDHEN, CDR2 SYDVKM, per germline. Trimming pared 6 bases from V and 8 bases from J, leaving 13 bases between. The CDR3 protein is CASRPRTAEAFF. The CDR3 DNA reads TGTGCCAGCAGACCCCGAACGGCAGAAGCTTTCTTT.

The chain has TRBV5-1 and TRBJ1-1; TRBD1 might be the D (5 bases). Germline V CDR1 and CDR2: SGHRS, YFSETQ. Trimming removed 4 bases at V and 11 bases at J, with 15 bases between. There are 12 residues in the CDR3. The CDR3 DNA follows: TGCGCCAGCAGCGGGGGACTTGAAGAGGCTTTCTTT. It encodes CASSGGLEEAFF.